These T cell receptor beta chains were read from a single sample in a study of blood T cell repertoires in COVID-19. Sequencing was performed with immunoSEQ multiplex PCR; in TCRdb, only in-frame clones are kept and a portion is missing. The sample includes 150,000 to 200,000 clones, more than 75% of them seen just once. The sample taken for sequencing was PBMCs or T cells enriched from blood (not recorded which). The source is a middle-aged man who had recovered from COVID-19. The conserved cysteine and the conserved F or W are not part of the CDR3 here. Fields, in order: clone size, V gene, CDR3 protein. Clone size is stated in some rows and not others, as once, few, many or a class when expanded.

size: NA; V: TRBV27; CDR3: ASSRLGGYEKLF
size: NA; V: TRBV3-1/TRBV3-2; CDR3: ASSQERQALREAF
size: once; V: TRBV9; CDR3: ASSVVQGYNSPLH
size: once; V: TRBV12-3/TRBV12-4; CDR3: ASQVIDEQF
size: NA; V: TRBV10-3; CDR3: AISDNSGGPSEAF
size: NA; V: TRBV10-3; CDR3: AISENWASHTNQPQH
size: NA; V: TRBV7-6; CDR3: ASSLGLAGGQETQY
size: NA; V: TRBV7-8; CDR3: ASSFSPGGTEAF
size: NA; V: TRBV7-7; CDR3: ASSPNVGPGDTQY
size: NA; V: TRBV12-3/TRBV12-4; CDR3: ASSRPSGQPQH
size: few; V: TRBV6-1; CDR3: ASSEETGGAETQY
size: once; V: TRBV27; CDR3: ASSLNLGYT
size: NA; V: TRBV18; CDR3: ASSPPGGSRQETQY
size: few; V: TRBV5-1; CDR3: ASTLEQGASYGYT
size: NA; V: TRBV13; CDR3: ASSLRQGVYEQY
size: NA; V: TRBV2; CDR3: ASSGTGGEQETQY
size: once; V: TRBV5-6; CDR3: ASSLFGERHYGYT
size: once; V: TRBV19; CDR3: ASSIGQAHYGYT